Below, 18 T cell receptor beta chains from the same sample are listed, as sequenced in a study of T cell responses to AZD1222 COVID-19 vaccine. TCRdb's table, derived via immunoSEQ multiplex PCR, lists solely in-frame clones and lacks some. Of under 150,000 clones in the sample, 80% to 90% were seen once. Sample: peripheral blood, taken 28 days after the second AZD1222 dose. All receptors come from an adult who received the AZD1222 COVID-19 vaccine.

This sequence joins TRBV11-2 and TRBJ2-1; 12 bases match TRBD2. V trimming: 5 bases; J trimming: 4 bases; junction bases outside the gene matches: 9. CDR1 SGHAT and CDR2 FQNNGV come from the germline V gene. This CDR3 region has 17 residues. For the CDR3, the DNA is TGTGCCAGCAGCCTGGGTGGGGGGACTAGCGGGTACAATGAGCAGTTCTTC. Protein product: CASSLGGGTSGYNEQFF. Full variable domain (missing parts from reference TRBV11-2 and TRBJ2-1): EAGVAQSPRYKIIEKRQSVAFWCNPISGHATLYWYQQILGQGPKLLIQFQNNGVVDDSQLPKDRFSAERLKGVDSTLKIQPAKLEDSAVYLCASSLGGGTSGYNEQFFGPGTRLTVL.

This chain joins TRBV29-1 and TRBJ2-5, with D maybe TRBD2 (6 bases). The V and J ends lost 5 bases and 7 bases respectively, with 23 bases between them. The CDR3 loop spans 15 amino acids. CDR1 is SQVTM and CDR2 is ANQGSEA in the germline V gene. The CDR3 sequence is CSVPKAGHHLGTQYF. The CDR3 DNA reads as TGCAGCGTTCCTAAGGCGGGGCATCACCTGGGGACCCAGTACTTC. Using reference TRBV29-1 and TRBJ2-5 for the parts outside the CDR3, the full variable domain is SAVISQKPSRDICQRGTSLTIQCQVDSQVTMMFWYRQQPGQSLTLIATANQGSEATYESGFVIDKFPISRPNLTFSTLTVSNMSPEDSSIYLCSVPKAGHHLGTQYFGPGTRLLVL.

The chain has TRBV11-2 and TRBJ2-7; 14 bases are shared with TRBD2. This CDR3 contains 15 residues. V lost 8 bases and J lost 4; bases outside the gene matches: 7. Germline V gene data show CDR1 as SGHAT and CDR2 as FQNNGV. CDR3 sequence (DNA): TGTGCCAGCTCCCGAGGGACTAGCGGGAGATACGAGCAGTACTTC. As protein: CASSRGTSGRYEQYF. The full variable domain, its missing parts supplied by reference TRBV11-2 and TRBJ2-7, is EAGVAQSPRYKIIEKRQSVAFWCNPISGHATLYWYQQILGQGPKLLIQFQNNGVVDDSQLPKDRFSAERLKGVDSTLKIQPAKLEDSAVYLCASSRGTSGRYEQYFGPGTRLTVT.

Remarks on this clone: This same CDR3 is encoded by further DNA sequences in the sample. The chain couples TRBV9 to TRBJ1-2; TRBD1 matches at 7 bases. V dropped 2 bases and J dropped 2; count of bases not matched to a gene: 3. This CDR3 has 14 amino acids. CDR1 and CDR2 (germline): SGDLS, YYNGEE. CDR3 amino acids: CASSVTGDNYGYTF. CDR3 coding DNA: TGTGCCAGCAGCGTCACAGGGGACAACTATGGCTACACCTTC. The full variable domain, its missing parts supplied by reference TRBV9 and TRBJ1-2, is DSGVTQTPKHLITATGQRVTLRCSPRSGDLSVYWYQQSLDQGLQFLIQYYNGEERAKGNILERFSAQQFPDLHSELNLSSLELGDSALYFCASSVTGDNYGYTFGSGTRLTVV.

The rearrangement links TRBV6-2 or TRBV6-3 to TRBJ2-5, with 7 bases identical to TRBD2. The V and J ends lost 5 bases and 2 bases, in that order; junction bases with no gene match: 11. Per the germline V gene, CDR1 is MNHEY and CDR2 is SVGEGT. The CDR3 runs 16 residues. CDR3 sequence reads: CASSPTPQGLQETQYF. CDR3 bases: TGTGCCAGCAGTCCCACGCCGCAGGGACTACAAGAGACCCAGTACTTC.

V usage is TRBV4-1 and J usage is TRBJ1-2; 7 bases line up with TRBD1. Germline trimming cut 1 base from V and 6 bases from J; bases unmatched to any gene: 8. This CDR3 spans 15 amino acids. Per the germline V gene, CDR1 is MGHRA and CDR2 is YSYEKL. The CDR3 DNA reads TGCGCCAGCAGCCAAGCCACAGGGGTGTTAGATGGCTACACCTTC. It is translated as CASSQATGVLDGYTF.

This chain uses TRBV7-9 with TRBJ2-3; D is perhaps TRBD1 (6 bases). Germline V gene sequence: CDR1 SEHNR, CDR2 FQNEAQ (reference sequence). V lost 8 bases and J lost 1, with 13 bases in between. The CDR3 runs to 14 residues. The CDR3 protein is CASSRQERTDTQYF. CDR3 DNA sequence: TGTGCCAGCTCCCGACAGGAACGCACAGATACGCAGTATTTT.

The chain links TRBV7-6 to TRBJ1-1; no reliable D call. V lost 2 bases and J 0 bases, leaving 7 bases between the germline ends. Germline V CDR1 and CDR2: SGHVS, FNYEAQ. The CDR3 runs 14 residues. CDR3 coding DNA: TGTGCCAGCAGCTTATCTGGGCTGAACACTGAAGCTTTCTTT. Translating it yields CASSLSGLNTEAFF.

The chain is built from TRBV12-5 and TRBJ1-3; TRBD1 is a possible D gene (5 bases). Deletions cut 2 bases from V and 8 bases from J, with 13 bases between. From germline, CDR1 is LGHNT and CDR2 FRNRAP. This CDR3 has 14 residues. CDR3 protein: CASGLLTVEHTIYF. The DNA of the CDR3 is TGTGCTAGTGGTTTGCTGACAGTCGAGCACACCATATATTTT.

The genes are TRBV29-1 and TRBJ1-4, with D unresolved. V dropped 5 bases and J dropped 6 bases, with 16 bases sitting between them. The germline V gene has CDR1 SQVTM and CDR2 ANQGSEA. CDR3 length equals 14 residues. CDR3 sequence reads: CSVPDGVKDEKLFF. CDR3 coding DNA: TGCAGCGTTCCCGACGGAGTAAAGGATGAAAAACTGTTTTTT.

This chain joins TRBV29-1 and TRBJ1-1; 8 bases match TRBD1. The V and J ends lost 6 bases and 4 bases, in that order; junction bases with no gene match: 4. The CDR3 spans 12 residues. The V gene's germline CDR1 is SQVTM and CDR2 ANQGSEA. CDR3 sequence: CSVKQGVTEAFF. The CDR3, as DNA: TGCAGCGTAAAACAGGGGGTCACTGAAGCTTTCTTT.

This clone was seen only once. The chain couples TRBV27 to TRBJ2-1, with 14 bases matching TRBD2. Germline V gives CDR1 MNHEY, CDR2 SMNVEV (reference sequence). The V segment lost 2 bases and the J segment 6 bases; nucleotides outside the gene matches: 9. This CDR3 comprises 18 residues. CDR3 loop: CASSLPPGLAGATNEQFF. The CDR3 bases are TGTGCCAGCAGTTTACCCCCGGGACTAGCGGGAGCCACCAATGAGCAGTTCTTC.

This chain uses TRBV7-8 with TRBJ1-1, with 9 nucleotides matching TRBD1. CDR3 length: 15 residues. CDR1 is SGHVS and CDR2 is FQNEAQ in the germline V gene. After removal of 6 bases from V and 2 bases from J, the junction contained 7 bases not matched to a gene. DNA for the CDR3: TGTGCCAGCAGACCGACAGGGGGAGTAAACACTGAAGCTTTCTTT. Amino acids: CASRPTGGVNTEAFF.

The DNA for the CDR3 is TGTGCCAGCAGCTCCAATTCAGGGGGAAACACCATATATTTT. This gives the protein CASSSNSGGNTIYF. This sequence joins TRBV11-2 and TRBJ1-3; D is perhaps TRBD1 (5 bases). CDR3 length equals 14 residues. Trimming cost V 4 bases and J 4 bases, with 11 bases left between them. The germline CDR1 and CDR2 sequences are SGHAT and FQNNGV.

V gene TRBV2 combines with J gene TRBJ1-1; TRBD1 is a possible D gene (6 bases). The ends were cut back, 1 base at V and 10 bases at J, with 13 bases in the middle. The CDR3 has 13 amino acids. Germline lookup yields CDR1 SNHLY and CDR2 FYNNEI. Here the CDR3 reads CASSEGTVNGAFF. CDR3 DNA sequence: TGTGCCAGCAGTGAAGGGACAGTAAATGGAGCTTTCTTT. Supplemented by reference TRBV2 and TRBJ1-1, the full variable domain reads EPEVTQTPSHQVTQMGQEVILRCVPISNHLYFYWYRQILGQKVEFLVSFYNNEISEKSEIFDDQFSVERPDGSNFTLKIRSTKLEDSAMYFCASSEGTVNGAFFGQGTRLTVV.

The chain uses TRBV3-1 (or the pseudogene TRBV3-2) and TRBJ2-7, with TRBD2 as a possible D gene (6 bases). Trimming took 3 bases from V and 2 from J, leaving 20 bases between them. This CDR3 is built from 17 residues. In germline, CDR1 is LGHDT, CDR2 YNNKEL (reference sequence). The CDR3: CASSHPKAGSRPYEQYF. Here the CDR3 DNA reads TGTGCCAGCAGCCATCCTAAAGCCGGGAGCCGTCCCTACGAGCAGTACTTC.

This chain links TRBV19 with TRBJ2-5; a weak D match, TRBD2 (7 bases). The CDR3 length is 14 residues. Between the trimmed V and J ends, which lost 2 bases and 5 bases, there was a span of 12 bases. Germline V gene lookup returns CDR1 LNHDA and CDR2 SQIVND (reference sequence). CDR3 nucleotides: TGTGCCAGTAGTATATGGGGGGGCTGGGAGACCCAGTACTTC. Translating it yields CASSIWGGWETQYF.

This clone appeared a few times. This chain connects TRBV5-4 to TRBJ2-2; weak D call: TRBD2 (6 bases). Trimming removed 4 bases at V and 5 bases at J, with 12 bases between. The CDR3 length is 14 residues. CDR1 and CDR2 from the germline V gene are SGHNT and YYREEE (reference sequence). The CDR3 DNA reads TGTGCCAGCAGCATGGGACTCACTACCGGGGAGCTGTTTTTT. As protein: CASSMGLTTGELFF.